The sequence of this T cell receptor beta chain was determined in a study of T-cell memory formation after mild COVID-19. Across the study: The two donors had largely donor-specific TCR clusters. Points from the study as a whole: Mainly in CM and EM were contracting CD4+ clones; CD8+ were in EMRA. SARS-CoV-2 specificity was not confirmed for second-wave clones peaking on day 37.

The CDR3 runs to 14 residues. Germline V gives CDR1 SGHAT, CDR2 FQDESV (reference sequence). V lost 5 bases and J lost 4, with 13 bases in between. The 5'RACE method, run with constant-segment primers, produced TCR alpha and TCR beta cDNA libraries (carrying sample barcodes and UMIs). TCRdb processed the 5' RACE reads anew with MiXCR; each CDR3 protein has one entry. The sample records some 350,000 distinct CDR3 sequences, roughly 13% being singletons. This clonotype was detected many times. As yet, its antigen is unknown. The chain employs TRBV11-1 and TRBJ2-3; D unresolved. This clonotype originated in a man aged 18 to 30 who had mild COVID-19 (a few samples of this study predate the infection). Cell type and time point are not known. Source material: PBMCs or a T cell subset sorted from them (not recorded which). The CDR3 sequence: CASSPPNIADTQYF. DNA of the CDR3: TGTGCCAGCAGCCCACCAAACATCGCAGATACGCAGTATTTT.